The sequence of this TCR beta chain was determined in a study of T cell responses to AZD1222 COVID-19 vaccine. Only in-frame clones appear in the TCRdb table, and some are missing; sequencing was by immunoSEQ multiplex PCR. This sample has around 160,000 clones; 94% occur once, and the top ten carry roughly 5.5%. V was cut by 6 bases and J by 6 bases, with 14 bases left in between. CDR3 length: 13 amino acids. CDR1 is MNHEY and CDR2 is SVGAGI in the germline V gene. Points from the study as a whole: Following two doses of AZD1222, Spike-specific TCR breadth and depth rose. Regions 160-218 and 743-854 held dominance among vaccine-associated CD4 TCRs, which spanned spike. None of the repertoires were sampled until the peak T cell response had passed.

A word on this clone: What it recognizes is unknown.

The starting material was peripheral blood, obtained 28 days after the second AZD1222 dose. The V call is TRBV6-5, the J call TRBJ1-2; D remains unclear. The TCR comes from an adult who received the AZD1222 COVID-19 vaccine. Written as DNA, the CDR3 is TGTGCCAGCAGAGGCAGAGGGAGGCATGGCTACACCTTC. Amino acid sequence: CASRGRGRHGYTF.